This TCR beta chain derives from a study of blood T cell repertoires in COVID-19. The germline V gene has CDR1 MNHNS and CDR2 SASEGT. This CDR3 is 18 amino acids long. V was pared by 3 bases and J by 8 bases, with 17 bases of the junction left unmatched. The repertoire was sequenced with immunoSEQ multiplex PCR; TCRdb's copy has only in-frame clones and lacks some. Of 200,000 to 250,000 clones detected, roughly 90% appear once; the ten largest clones hold around 2.9%. The chain links TRBV6-1 to TRBJ2-1; TRBD1 matches at 9 bases. The sample was peripheral blood. The receptor was derived from a woman aged 55-69 years with acute or convalescent COVID-19. CDR3 loop: CASSEVPGQGTGFHEQFF. The CDR3, as DNA: TGTGCCAGCAGTGAGGTCCCGGGACAGGGAACGGGGTTCCATGAGCAGTTCTTC.